This section outlines one TCR beta chain sequence together with its context. Its antigen is as yet unknown. This entry comes from a study of cytomegalovirus exposure and HLA in healthy donors. Study observations and caveats: The presence/absence work took it that sequencing depth was about the same across donors. Later analysis identified a missense DCLRE1C variant that was linked to TCR beta V- and J-gene trimming.

The CDR3 length is 13 residues. The V and J ends lost 6 bases and 8 bases, in that order; junction bases with no gene match: 7. CDR1 and CDR2 from the germline V gene are MDHEN and SYDVKM. PCR used 60 Vbeta primers and 13 Jbeta primers. Some clones are missing from TCRdb's copy, which holds only in-frame ones; the method was immunoSEQ multiplex PCR. This table holds 150,000 to 200,000 clones, approximately 76% found once. The rearrangement links TRBV28 to TRBJ2-1, with 7 bases that match TRBD1. The clonotype was recovered from a man aged 55 to 70 in good health and CMV-seronegative. The sample taken for sequencing was PBMCs. The CDR3 spells CASSFTGDDEQFF. In DNA, the CDR3 is TGTGCCAGCAGCTTCACAGGGGATGATGAGCAGTTCTTC.